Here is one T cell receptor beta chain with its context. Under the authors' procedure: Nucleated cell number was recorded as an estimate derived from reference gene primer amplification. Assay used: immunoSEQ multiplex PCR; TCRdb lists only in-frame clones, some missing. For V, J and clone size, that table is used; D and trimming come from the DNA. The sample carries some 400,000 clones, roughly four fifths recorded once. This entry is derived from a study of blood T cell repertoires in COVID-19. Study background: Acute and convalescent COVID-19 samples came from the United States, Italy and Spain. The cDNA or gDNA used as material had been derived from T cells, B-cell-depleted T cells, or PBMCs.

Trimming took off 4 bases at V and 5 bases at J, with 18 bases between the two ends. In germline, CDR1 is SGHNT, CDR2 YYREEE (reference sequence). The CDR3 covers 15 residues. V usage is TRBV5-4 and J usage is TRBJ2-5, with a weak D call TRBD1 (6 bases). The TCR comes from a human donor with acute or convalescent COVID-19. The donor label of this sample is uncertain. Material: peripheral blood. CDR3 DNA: TGTGCCAGCAGCGGCGTACAGGGTACGGGGGAGACCCAGTACTTC. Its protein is CASSGVQGTGETQYF.